This TCR beta chain came from a study of prognosis after radiotherapy for stage I lung cancer. On the study more broadly: Patients in the cohort never received concurrent therapy with stereotactic body radiotherapy.

CDR3 length equals 12 residues. J gave up 4 bases and V 5 bases, and 0 bases lay outside the gene matches. CDR1 and CDR2 (germline): GTSNPN, SVGIG (reference sequence). This clonotype came up many times. Using two-round multiplex PCR, the authors amplified TCR beta CDR3 from genomic DNA. With primers specific to each TRBV and TRBJ gene, the first-round PCR was performed. One entry per CDR3 protein, called by TCRdb with MiXCR from the multiplex PCR reads. Of 20,000 to 30,000 distinct CDR3 sequences in the sample, about 40% were seen once. Material: PBMCs, obtained before or after stereotactic body radiation therapy (not recorded which). The TCR originated in a donor aged 50 or older with non-small cell lung cancer. The chain carries TRBV30 and TRBJ1-5; 9 nucleotides align to TRBD1. CDR3 region: CAWGQGNQPQHF. The DNA of the CDR3 is TGTGCCTGGGGACAGGGGAATCAGCCCCAGCATTTT.